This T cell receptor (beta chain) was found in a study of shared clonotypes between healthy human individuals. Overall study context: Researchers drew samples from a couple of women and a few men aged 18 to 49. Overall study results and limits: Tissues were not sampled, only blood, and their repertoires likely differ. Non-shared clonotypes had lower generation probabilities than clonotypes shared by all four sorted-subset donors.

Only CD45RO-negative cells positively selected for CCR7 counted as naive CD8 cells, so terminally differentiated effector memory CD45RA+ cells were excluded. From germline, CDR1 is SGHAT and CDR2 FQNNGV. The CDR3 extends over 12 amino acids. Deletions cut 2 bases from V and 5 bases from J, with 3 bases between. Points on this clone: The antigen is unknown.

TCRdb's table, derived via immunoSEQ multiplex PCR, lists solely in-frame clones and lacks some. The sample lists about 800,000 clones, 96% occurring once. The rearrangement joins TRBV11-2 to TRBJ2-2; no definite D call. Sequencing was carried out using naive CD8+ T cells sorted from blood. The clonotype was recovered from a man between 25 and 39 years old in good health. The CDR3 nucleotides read TGTGCCAGCAGCTTATTGACCGGGGAGCTGTTTTTT. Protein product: CASSLLTGELFF.